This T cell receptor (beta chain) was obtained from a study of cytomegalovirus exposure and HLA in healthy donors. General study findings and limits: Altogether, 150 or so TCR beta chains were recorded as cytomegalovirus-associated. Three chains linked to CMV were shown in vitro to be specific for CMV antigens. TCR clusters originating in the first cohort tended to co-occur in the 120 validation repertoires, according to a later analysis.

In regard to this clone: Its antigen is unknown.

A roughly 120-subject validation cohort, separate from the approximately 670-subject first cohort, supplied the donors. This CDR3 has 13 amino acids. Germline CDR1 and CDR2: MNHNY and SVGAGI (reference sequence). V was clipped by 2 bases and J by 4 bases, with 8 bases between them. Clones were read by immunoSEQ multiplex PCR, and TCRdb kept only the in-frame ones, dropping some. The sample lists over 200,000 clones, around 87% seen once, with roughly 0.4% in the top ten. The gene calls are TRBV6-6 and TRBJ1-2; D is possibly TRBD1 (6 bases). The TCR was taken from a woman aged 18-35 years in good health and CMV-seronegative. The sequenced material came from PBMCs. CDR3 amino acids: CASSYDRPYGYTF. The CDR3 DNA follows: TGTGCCAGCAGTTACGACAGGCCCTATGGCTACACCTTC.